This TCR beta chain emerged from a study of blood T cell repertoires in COVID-19. Germline V gene sequence: CDR1 MDHEN, CDR2 SYDVKM. The CDR3 is 15 residues long. V lost 11 bases and J 4 bases, leaving 18 bases between the germline ends. Assay used: immunoSEQ multiplex PCR; TCRdb lists only in-frame clones, some missing. The table shows under 150,000 clones, with roughly 80% occurring only once. This TCR derives from a man in his fifties with acute or convalescent COVID-19. The chain uses TRBV28 and TRBJ2-6, with D possibly being TRBD1 (5 bases). What was sequenced was peripheral blood. The CDR3 sequence: CAVTNSGSGANVLTF. CDR3 in DNA: TGTGCCGTAACAAACTCAGGGTCCGGGGCCAACGTCCTGACTTTC.